This T cell receptor (beta chain) was retrieved from a study of prognosis after radiotherapy for stage I lung cancer. Study background: Medical inoperability applied to all of the non-small cell lung cancer patients. SBRT radiotherapy comprised 3 to 5 fractions at a biologically effective dose of at least 100 Gy.

Two-round multiplex PCR on genomic DNA was the method by which TCR beta CDR3 was amplified. It was primers specific to each TRBV and TRBJ gene that first-round PCR used. TCRdb reanalysed the multiplex PCR reads using MiXCR and keeps one entry per CDR3 protein. The sample consists of almost 40,000 distinct CDR3 sequences, approximately 25% of them appearing once. This clonotype was seen many times. Germline V CDR1 and CDR2: MDHEN, SYDVKM. Trimming took 2 bases from V and 3 from J, leaving 11 bases between them. The CDR3 runs to 15 residues. The sequence came from a donor aged 50 or older with non-small cell lung cancer. The sequenced sample was PBMCs, obtained before or after stereotactic body radiation therapy (not recorded which). V is TRBV28 and J is TRBJ1-3; D may be TRBD1 (6 bases). In DNA form, the CDR3 reads TGTGCCAGCAGTTTAACACAGGGAAATGGAAACACCATATATTTT. It codes for CASSLTQGNGNTIYF.